Sequencing of this T cell receptor beta chain was carried out in a study of technical replicates of blood from a few donors. The protocol was immunoSEQ multiplex PCR, while the TCRdb copy is restricted to in-frame clones and leaves out a portion. Of about 100,000 clones listed, under 97% were seen once; the top ten hold 0.22%. Sample: T cells isolated from PBMCs. This receptor was obtained from a human donor in good health.

The CDR3: CASSYWTGGKAFF. In DNA, the CDR3 is TGTGCCAGCAGTTACTGGACAGGGGGGAAAGCTTTCTTT. The chain combines TRBV6-5 with TRBJ1-1, with 10 bases fitting TRBD1. The V gene's germline CDR1 is MNHEY and CDR2 SVGAGI. Trimming cost V 1 base and J 9 bases; bases outside gene matches: 2. The CDR3 sequence is 13 residues long.